The 22 T cell receptor beta chains below were found in one sample sequenced in a study of blood T cell repertoires in COVID-19. Clones were sequenced by immunoSEQ multiplex PCR, and TCRdb holds only the in-frame ones, with some missing. The table has about 53,000 clones, approximately 84% seen once; the top ten hold around 15%. The sample comprised peripheral blood. All receptors derive from a human donor in a cohort sampled during active COVID-19.

The chain carries TRBV21-1 and TRBJ2-1; the D call TRBD2 from the table was never checked on the DNA. TRBV21-1 is tagged as a pseudogene. The CDR3 consists of 17 residues. The CDR3 loop is CASSLGGRGPVYNEQFF. The CDR3 region has the DNA TGTGCCAGCAGCTTAGGGGGGAGGGGCCCGGTCTACAATGAGCAGTTCTTC.

V and J are TRBV5-8 and TRBJ2-7; D may be TRBD1 (5 bases). The CDR3 spans 17 residues. V lost 0 bases to trimming and J lost 2 bases, with 18 bases between them. Germline V gene sequence: CDR1 SGHTS, CDR2 YDEGEE. CDR3 amino acids: CASSLDWVSTETYEQYF. The DNA for the CDR3 is TGTGCCAGCAGCTTGGACTGGGTTTCGACAGAAACCTACGAGCAGTACTTC. The variable domain in full, with the rest retrieved from reference TRBV5-8 and TRBJ2-7, is EAGVTQSPTHLIKTRGQQATLRCSPISGHTSVYWYQQALGLGLQFLLWYDEGEERNRGNFPPRFSGRQFPNYSSELNVNALELEDSALYLCASSLDWVSTETYEQYFGPGTRLTVT.

This chain links TRBV28 with TRBJ2-1; TRBD2 aligns across 12 bases. CDR3 length equals 17 residues. Germline V gene data show CDR1 as MDHEN and CDR2 as SYDVKM. The V gene end was trimmed by 5 bases and the J gene end by 9 bases; junction bases not matched to a gene: 14. The CDR3: CASSGLAGSSMAGEQFF. Here the CDR3 DNA reads TGTGCCAGCAGTGGACTAGCGGGATCCTCAATGGCGGGTGAGCAGTTCTTC.

The chain carries TRBV6-2 or TRBV6-3 and TRBJ2-1; 8 positions match TRBD2. V dropped 5 bases and J dropped 2; count of bases not matched to a gene: 5. Germline-derived CDR1 and CDR2 are MNHEY and SVGEGT. The CDR3 spans 15 residues. Here the CDR3 DNA reads TGTGCCAGCAGTCCCCCCGGGGGGGCCTACAATGAGCAGTTCTTC. It yields the protein CASSPPGGAYNEQFF.

V gene TRBV4-3 combines with J gene TRBJ2-2, with TRBD2 as a possible D gene (6 bases). Per the germline V gene, CDR1 is LGHNA and CDR2 is YSLEER. The germline V and J ends were trimmed by 0 bases and 0 bases, with 11 bases remaining between them. The CDR3 spans 17 residues. CDR3 in amino acids: CASSQDWGGSNTGELFF. The CDR3 coding sequence is TGCGCCAGCAGCCAAGATTGGGGAGGTTCGAACACCGGGGAGCTGTTTTTT.

The chain recombines TRBV3-1 (or the pseudogene TRBV3-2) with TRBJ2-1; maybe TRBD2 (5 bases). The V gene's germline CDR1 is LGHDT and CDR2 YNNKEL (reference sequence). The CDR3 extends over 17 amino acids. V was pared by 1 base and J by 6 bases, with 19 bases between. CDR3 residues: CASSQGSGVRGPNEQFF. CDR3 DNA sequence: TGTGCCAGCAGCCAAGGGTCCGGGGTGCGTGGACCCAATGAGCAGTTCTTC.

The gene calls are TRBV7-6 and TRBJ2-7, with D possibly matching TRBD1 (6 bases). Trimming shortened V by 5 bases and J by 3 bases, and 20 bases separated the two germline ends. Germline V gene data show CDR1 as SGHVS and CDR2 as FNYEAQ. CDR3 length: 16 residues. CDR3 amino acids: CASSRSGQRDRYEQYF. The CDR3 DNA follows: TGTGCCAGCAGCCGTTCGGGACAAAGGGACCGCTACGAGCAGTACTTC.

With regard to this clone: This CDR3 is also generated by other DNA sequences in the sample. The chain links TRBV29-1 to TRBJ2-3; 7 nucleotides match TRBD1. The J segment lost 1 base and the V segment lost 4 bases, leaving 5 bases of the junction unmatched. CDR3 length: 14 residues. Germline CDR1 SQVTM, CDR2 ANQGSEA. The CDR3 nucleotides are TGCAGCGTTGCATACAGGGGACGCACAGATACGCAGTATTTT. This encodes CSVAYRGRTDTQYF.

This chain links TRBV7-2 with TRBJ1-5; 8 nucleotides align to TRBD1. This CDR3 has 15 residues. Germline V CDR1 and CDR2: SGHTA, FQGNSA. The V gene end was trimmed by 3 bases and the J gene end by 3 bases; junction bases not matched to a gene: 4. CDR3 amino acids: CASSFGDRYNQPQHF. CDR3 nucleotides: TGTGCCAGCAGCTTCGGGGACAGGTACAATCAGCCCCAGCATTTT.

V is TRBV19 and J is TRBJ2-4, with D maybe TRBD1 (6 bases). The CDR3 totals 15 residues. Germline lookup yields CDR1 LNHDA and CDR2 SQIVND (reference sequence). Trimming took off 7 bases at V and 1 base at J, with 14 bases between the two ends. In DNA, the CDR3 is TGTGCCAGTACCCTACAGGGCGCGGCCAAAAACATTCAGTACTTC. This translates into CASTLQGAAKNIQYF.

This clone was seen more than once but under ten times. This chain uses TRBV6-6 with TRBJ2-7; D is unresolved. CDR1 is MNHNY, CDR2 SVGAGI, per germline (reference sequence). The CDR3 loop spans 14 amino acids. V lost 4 bases and J lost 5, with 15 bases in between. The DNA for the CDR3 is TGTGCCAGCAGTTTATTCCAAAACCGGGACGAGCAGTACTTC. This encodes CASSLFQNRDEQYF.

This chain joins TRBV5-1 and TRBJ2-3, with a possible D match to TRBD2 (5 bases). With 3 bases removed from V and 0 bases from J, the gap between germline ends came to 11 bases. Germline V CDR1 and CDR2: SGHRS, YFSETQ. This CDR3 has 15 amino acids. CDR3 coding DNA: TGCGCCAGCAGCTACGAGGGCTTGAGCACAGATACGCAGTATTTT. This gives the protein CASSYEGLSTDTQYF.

The V and J genes are TRBV7-2 and TRBJ2-3; D is unresolved. With 1 base removed from V and 4 bases from J, the gap between germline ends came to 9 bases. This CDR3 is 14 amino acids long. Germline V gives CDR1 SGHTA, CDR2 FQGNSA. In nucleotides, the CDR3 is TGTGCCAGCAGCTTAGGTAGAGTCCCAGATACGCAGTATTTT. It encodes CASSLGRVPDTQYF.

This sequence joins TRBV19 and TRBJ1-2, with D tentatively TRBD1 (5 bases). The CDR3 sequence is 13 residues long. The germline V gene has CDR1 LNHDA and CDR2 SQIVND (reference sequence). The V end was cut by 5 bases, the J end by 3 bases, with 10 bases between. The CDR3 bases are TGTGCCAGTAGTGTCCAAGGGGACTATGGCTACACCTTC. Encoded protein: CASSVQGDYGYTF. Looking up the rest from reference TRBV19 and TRBJ1-2 gives the full variable domain: DGGITQSPKYLFRKEGQNVTLSCEQNLNHDAMYWYRQDPGQGLRLIYYSQIVNDFQKGDIAEGYSVSREKKESFPLTVTSAQKNPTAFYLCASSVQGDYGYTFGSGTRLTVV.

The CDR3 sequence: CASSLDLFTNYGYTF. Written as DNA, the CDR3 is TGTGCCAGCAGCTTGGATCTGTTTACTAACTATGGCTACACCTTC. The chain combines TRBV5-6 with TRBJ1-2, with D unclear. The CDR3 contains 15 residues. The ends were cut back, 0 bases at V and 0 bases at J, with 9 bases in the middle. Germline V gene lookup returns CDR1 SGHDT and CDR2 YYEEEE.

This chain links TRBV27 with TRBJ1-6; D is undetermined. V gave up 5 bases and J gave up 0 bases, with 5 bases separating them. Per the germline V gene, CDR1 is MNHEY and CDR2 is SMNVEV (reference sequence). This CDR3 comprises 14 residues. CDR3 in amino acids: CASSPRSYNSPLHF. In DNA, the CDR3 is TGTGCCAGCAGTCCTCGCTCCTATAATTCACCCCTCCACTTT.

The table lists this clone with a few counts. The rearrangement links TRBV7-9 to TRBJ2-5, with D maybe TRBD2 (5 bases). CDR1 is SEHNR, CDR2 FQNEAQ, per germline (reference sequence). The germline V and J ends were trimmed by 5 bases and 5 bases, with 9 bases remaining between them. The CDR3 totals 12 residues. The CDR3, as DNA: TGTGCCAGCAGCCCGCGGGCGGAGACCCAGTACTTC. It translates to CASSPRAETQYF.

The CDR3 reads CASSPGGYEHLPTGELFF. DNA for the CDR3: TGTGCCAGCTCACCAGGAGGATACGAACACCTACCAACCGGGGAGCTGTTTTTT. The chain employs TRBV18 and TRBJ2-2, with D possibly being TRBD2 (5 bases). Germline assignment: CDR1 KGHSH and CDR2 LQKENI. This CDR3 spans 18 amino acids. V lost 2 bases and J lost 5, with 21 bases in between. The whole variable domain, remainder taken from reference TRBV18 and TRBJ2-2, is NAGVMQNPRHLVRRRGQEARLRCSPMKGHSHVYWYRQLPEEGLKFMVYLQKENIIDESGMPKERFSAEFPKEGPSILRIQQVVRGDSAAYFCASSPGGYEHLPTGELFFGEGSRLTVL.

This sequence joins TRBV5-6 and TRBJ1-2; no definite D call. Trimming stripped 2 bases from V and 4 bases from J, with 12 bases between. CDR3 length: 14 residues. Germline CDR1 and CDR2: SGHDT and YYEEEE. CDR3 sequence: CASSFWEATYGYTF. The CDR3 DNA sequence: TGTGCCAGCAGCTTCTGGGAGGCAACCTATGGCTACACCTTC.

The chain couples TRBV6-5 to TRBJ1-5; 11 nucleotides line up with TRBD1. CDR1 and CDR2 from the germline V gene are MNHEY and SVGAGI. The CDR3 spans 15 residues. J was trimmed by 3 bases and V by 5 bases; bases with no gene match: 3. CDR3 amino acids: CASSRTGGFNQPQHF. The CDR3 nucleotides read TGTGCCAGCAGTCGGACAGGGGGCTTCAATCAGCCCCAGCATTTT.

Notes on this clone: One end of the junction fails to match germline, which may point to a read error. V is TRBV18 and J is TRBJ2-7, with a possible D match to TRBD1 (6 bases). The germline V gene encodes CDR1 KGHSH and CDR2 LQKENI. The CDR3 totals 14 residues. CDR3 bases: TGTGCCAGCTCCCCACGGACAGACCCCTACGAGCAGTACTTC. Protein product: CASSPRTDPYEQYF.

The V and J genes are TRBV5-1 and TRBJ1-4; 8 nucleotides agree with TRBD1. Germline lookup yields CDR1 SGHRS and CDR2 YFSETQ. This CDR3 has 14 residues. The ends lost 4 bases at V and 7 bases at J; junction bases unmatched: 6. The CDR3: CASSPTGTGEKLFF. The DNA of the CDR3 is TGCGCCAGCAGCCCCACCGGGACAGGTGAAAAACTGTTTTTT.